Each of the 29 T cell receptor beta chains below was sequenced from the same sample in a study of control samples from healthy donors and cancer patients. Generated by immunoSEQ multiplex PCR, the TCRdb table keeps only in-frame clones and is missing some. The sample consists of 120,000 or so clones, around nine tenths of them appearing once. The sample comprised blood. These receptors were collected from a man younger than 35 in good health.

This clone is a singleton in its sample. The chain recombines TRBV3-1 (or the pseudogene TRBV3-2) with TRBJ1-1; D might be TRBD1 (5 bases). The CDR3 covers 14 residues. With 3 bases removed from V and 8 bases from J, the gap between germline ends came to 16 bases. Germline V CDR1 and CDR2: LGHDT, YNNKEL (reference sequence). CDR3 nucleotide sequence: TGTGCCAGCAGCCATGCGGGCCCCGGGGCAGAAGCTTTCTTT. This sequence encodes CASSHAGPGAEAFF.

The V and J genes are TRBV18 and TRBJ2-1; 10 bases agree with TRBD2. V dropped 0 bases and J dropped 10; count of bases not matched to a gene: 12. CDR3 size: 17 residues. Germline V CDR1 and CDR2: KGHSH, LQKENI. This chain's CDR3 is CASSPPSLAGPAGEQFF. CDR3 DNA sequence: TGTGCCAGCTCACCACCTTCACTAGCGGGACCCGCGGGAGAGCAGTTCTTC.

This chain links TRBV24-1 with TRBJ2-3; 12 nucleotides agree with TRBD2. Trimming took 3 bases from V and 3 from J; bases not matched to a gene: 6. This CDR3 spans 17 amino acids. The germline V gene has CDR1 KGHDR and CDR2 SFDVKD. CDR3 region: CATSDASGRALTDTQYF. The CDR3 region has the DNA TGTGCCACCAGTGATGCTAGCGGGAGGGCCCTAACAGATACGCAGTATTTT.

In this sample, this clone turned up once. The rearrangement links TRBV19 to TRBJ2-1, with D hard to call. The V gene's germline CDR1 is LNHDA and CDR2 SQIVND (reference sequence). Trimming took off 8 bases at V and 5 bases at J, with 13 bases between the two ends. The length of the CDR3 is 13 residues. CDR3 coding DNA: TGTGCCAGTGGAAAAACTGAACACAATGAGCAGTTCTTC. Protein: CASGKTEHNEQFF.

The J gene is TRBJ1-5, the V gene TRBV5-1; 7 nucleotides line up with TRBD1. Germline CDR1 reads SGHRS; CDR2 reads YFSETQ. The CDR3 is 14 residues long. The ends lost 1 base at V and 5 bases at J; junction bases unmatched: 3. DNA of the CDR3: TGCGCCAGCAGCTTGACAGGGGACGATCAGCCCCAGCATTTT. Its translation is CASSLTGDDQPQHF.

The chain links TRBV6-6 to TRBJ2-5; tentative D call: TRBD1 (5 bases). Looked up from germline, CDR1 is MNHNY and CDR2 is SVGAGI (reference sequence). The CDR3 spans 12 residues. V was clipped by 8 bases and J by 0 bases, with 7 bases between them. The DNA for the CDR3 is TGTGCCAGCGGACAAGACCAAGAGACCCAGTACTTC. Translation: CASGQDQETQYF.

The V and J genes are TRBV27 and TRBJ2-3; weak D call: TRBD2 (6 bases). Trimming shortened V by 4 bases and J by 2 bases, and 7 bases separated the two germline ends. CDR1 and CDR2 (germline): MNHEY, SMNVEV (reference sequence). The CDR3 is 13 amino acids. CDR3: CASSWRDTDTQYF. CDR3 bases: TGTGCCAGCAGTTGGCGGGACACAGATACGCAGTATTTT.

This sequence joins TRBV2 and TRBJ2-2, with D perhaps given as TRBD1 or TRBD2 (5 bases each). Trimming pared 0 bases from V and 2 bases from J, leaving 13 bases between. This CDR3 contains 17 residues. Germline CDR1 SNHLY, CDR2 FYNNEI. This CDR3 is CASSEARVGVNTGELFF. The CDR3 DNA reads TGTGCCAGCAGTGAAGCCCGGGTGGGGGTCAACACCGGGGAGCTGTTTTTT.

The CDR3 DNA sequence: TGTGCCAGTAATTCAGGGCCAGCTAGCGGGAGCTCCTACGAGCAGTACGTC. Its translation is CASNSGPASGSSYEQYV. V usage is TRBV7-2 and J usage is TRBJ2-7, with TRBD2 identical over 10 bases. The germline CDR1 and CDR2 sequences are SGHTA and FQGNSA. The CDR3 is 17 residues long. Trimming at V came to 9 bases and at J to 0 bases, leaving 14 bases not matched to a gene.

This CDR3 is CAWGLGTDTQYF. In DNA form, the CDR3 reads TGTGCCTGGGGGCTTGGCACAGATACGCAGTATTTT. The rearrangement uses TRBV7-9 and TRBJ2-3; a weak D match, TRBD1 (6 bases). V was shortened by 11 bases and J by 1 base, with 10 bases between the two germline ends. The CDR3 sequence is 12 residues long. Germline CDR1 and CDR2: SEHNR and FQNEAQ (reference sequence).

The chain is built from TRBV5-1 and TRBJ2-3, with TRBD1 matching over 7 bases. The CDR3 runs 15 residues. The junction had 6 bases not matched to a gene; V was cut back by 4 bases and J by 1 base. Germline V gives CDR1 SGHRS, CDR2 YFSETQ. CDR3 coding DNA: TGCGCCAGCAGCCGCGACACAGGGGGCACAGATACGCAGTATTTT. Protein product: CASSRDTGGTDTQYF.

The rearrangement joins TRBV14 to TRBJ2-3, with 9 bases lining up with TRBD2. V trimming: 0 bases; J trimming: 5 bases; junction bases outside the gene matches: 3. Germline V gives CDR1 SGHDN, CDR2 FVKESK. This CDR3 has 15 amino acids. The CDR3 reads CASSQDVSGGDTQYF. DNA for the CDR3: TGTGCCAGCAGCCAAGATGTTAGCGGGGGAGATACGCAGTATTTT. Using reference TRBV14 and TRBJ2-3 for the parts outside the CDR3, the full variable domain is EAGVTQFPSHSVIEKGQTVTLRCDPISGHDNLYWYRRVMGKEIKFLLHFVKESKQDESGMPNNRFLAERTGGTYSTLKVQPAELEDSGVYFCASSQDVSGGDTQYFGPGTRLTVL.

V and J are TRBV30 and TRBJ1-6; no definite D call. The germline V and J ends were trimmed by 4 bases and 9 bases, with 7 bases remaining between them. The germline CDR1 and CDR2 sequences are GTSNPN and SVGIG (reference sequence). The CDR3 covers 11 residues. CDR3 region: CAWTLSSPLHF. Here the CDR3 DNA reads TGTGCCTGGACTCTGAGTTCACCCCTCCACTTT.

The chain combines TRBV7-9 with TRBJ1-5; D is unclear. The germline V and J ends were trimmed by 5 bases and 0 bases, with 14 bases remaining between them. The CDR3 is 16 amino acids. The germline CDR1 and CDR2 sequences are SEHNR and FQNEAQ (reference sequence). CDR3 in amino acids: CASSPPWDASNQPQHF. The DNA of the CDR3 is TGTGCCAGCAGCCCACCTTGGGATGCTAGCAATCAGCCCCAGCATTTT. The full variable domain, with the rest looked up from reference TRBV7-9 and TRBJ1-5, is DTGVSQNPRHKITKRGQNVTFRCDPISEHNRLYWYRQTLGQGPEFLTYFQNEAQLEKSRLLSDRFSAERPKGSFSTLEIQRTEQGDSAMYLCASSPPWDASNQPQHFGDGTRLSIL.

The chain carries TRBV6-1 and TRBJ2-1, with TRBD2 matching over 12 bases. In germline, CDR1 is MNHNS, CDR2 SASEGT. The CDR3 contains 18 residues. Trimming at V came to 0 bases and at J to 6 bases, leaving 9 bases not matched to a gene. The CDR3 here is CASSEATSGGRLPNEQFF. The CDR3 DNA follows: TGTGCCAGCAGTGAAGCGACTAGCGGGGGCCGACTACCCAATGAGCAGTTCTTC.

The sample holds one count of this clone. V is TRBV2 and J is TRBJ1-5, with 7 bases fitting TRBD1. From germline, CDR1 is SNHLY and CDR2 FYNNEI. The length of the CDR3 is 16 residues. V shed 6 bases and J 2 bases; nucleotides not matched to a gene: 10. The CDR3 reads CASRTDVDRGNQPQHF. In DNA form, the CDR3 reads TGTGCCAGCAGGACCGACGTAGACAGGGGCAATCAGCCCCAGCATTTT.

This clone was seen only a few times. J is TRBJ1-3 and V is TRBV15, with TRBD1 matching 9 bases. The V and J ends lost 7 bases and 4 bases, in that order; junction bases with no gene match: 11. The CDR3 is 16 amino acids. Germline V lookup: CDR1 LNHNV, CDR2 YYDKDF (reference sequence). CDR3 sequence reads: CATTLGTGFEGNTIYF. CDR3 DNA sequence: TGTGCCACCACCCTAGGGACAGGGTTTGAGGGAAACACCATATATTTT.

This clone showed up just once. This chain links TRBV27 with TRBJ1-4, with 9 bases aligning to TRBD1. This CDR3 region has 15 residues. CDR1 is MNHEY and CDR2 is SMNVEV in the germline V gene (reference sequence). Trimming at V came to 6 bases and at J to 8 bases, leaving 10 bases not matched to a gene. The CDR3 DNA reads as TGTGCCAGCAGCCTAAGAACAGGGGGCGGGGAAAAACTGTTTTTT. Its translation: CASSLRTGGGEKLFF.

On this clone: This specimen includes other DNA sequences encoding the same CDR3. The V and J genes are TRBV5-1 and TRBJ1-1, with D uncertain. The CDR3 extends over 13 amino acids. Trimming left V 0 bases short and J 0 bases short, with 3 bases between. CDR1 and CDR2 (germline): SGHRS, YFSETQ. The CDR3 protein is CASSLGVNTEAFF. DNA for the CDR3: TGCGCCAGCAGCTTGGGAGTGAACACTGAAGCTTTCTTT.

The rearrangement uses TRBV9 and TRBJ1-2; tentative D call: TRBD1 (5 bases). Trimming left V 0 bases short and J 5 bases short, with 14 bases between. Germline V lookup: CDR1 SGDLS, CDR2 YYNGEE. The CDR3 is made up of 15 amino acids. The CDR3: CASSVGFGGAYGYTF. For the CDR3, the DNA is TGTGCCAGCAGCGTAGGTTTCGGGGGAGCTTATGGCTACACCTTC.

The sample holds one count of this clone. The chain has TRBV6-6 and TRBJ1-1, with D possibly being TRBD1 (5 bases). Trimming stripped 6 bases from V and 5 bases from J, with 13 bases between. This CDR3 comprises 13 residues. Germline V gives CDR1 MNHNY, CDR2 SVGAGI (reference sequence). The CDR3 protein is CASREFQGTEAFF. CDR3 in DNA: TGTGCCAGCAGGGAATTTCAGGGTACTGAAGCTTTCTTT.

This sequence joins TRBV5-4 and TRBJ2-2; D uncertain. Trimming shortened V by 4 bases and J by 5 bases, and 6 bases separated the two germline ends. There are 12 residues in the CDR3. In germline, CDR1 is SGHNT, CDR2 YYREEE (reference sequence). CDR3 protein: CASSAGTGELFF. In nucleotides, the CDR3 is TGTGCCAGCAGCGCCGGGACCGGGGAGCTGTTTTTT.

The chain employs TRBV19 and TRBJ1-3; tentative D call: TRBD1 (5 bases). V lost 0 bases to trimming and J lost 6 bases, with 18 bases between them. The length of the CDR3 is 17 residues. Per the germline V gene, CDR1 is LNHDA and CDR2 is SQIVND (reference sequence). The CDR3 region is CASSIDGTDRAQNTIYF. As DNA, the CDR3 is TGTGCCAGTAGTATAGATGGGACCGATCGAGCTCAAAACACCATATATTTT.

The genes are TRBV5-1 and TRBJ1-1; D gene unclear. Germline V gene data show CDR1 as SGHRS and CDR2 as YFSETQ. This CDR3 has 14 residues. V lost 7 bases, J lost 7 bases, and 20 bases lay in between. The CDR3 loop reads CASRLSGSSYEAFF. In nucleotides, the CDR3 is TGCGCCAGCCGACTCAGTGGGTCTTCGTATGAAGCTTTCTTT.

The rearrangement links TRBV11-2 to TRBJ2-7; 11 positions agree with TRBD2. CDR1 SGHAT and CDR2 FQNNGV come from the germline V gene. V trimming: 1 base; J trimming: 7 bases; junction bases outside the gene matches: 6. This CDR3 spans 15 amino acids. CDR3 nucleotide sequence: TGTGCCAGCAGCTTAGCCGGGACTAGCGGTTGGGAGCAGTACGTC. It encodes CASSLAGTSGWEQYV.

This clone was seen just once. J is TRBJ2-2 and V is TRBV9; 11 bases line up with TRBD2. This CDR3 contains 16 residues. Per germline, CDR1 SGDLS and CDR2 YYNGEE. Trimming at V came to 4 bases and at J to 5 bases, leaving 7 bases not matched to a gene. CDR3 nucleotide sequence: TGTGCCAGCAGCCCACTAGCGGGAGATTGGACCGGGGAGCTGTTTTTT. Protein: CASSPLAGDWTGELFF.

The genes are TRBV29-1 and TRBJ2-2; perhaps TRBD2 as D (6 bases). Germline CDR1 reads SQVTM; CDR2 reads ANQGSEA. Trimming stripped 4 bases from V and 4 bases from J, with 13 bases between. CDR3 length: 14 residues. CDR3 coding DNA: TGCAGCGTTGGCGGGACGACCTCCACCGGGGAGCTGTTTTTT. It is translated as CSVGGTTSTGELFF.

V and J are TRBV11-2 and TRBJ1-1; D gene uncertain. This CDR3 region has 13 residues. Per germline, CDR1 SGHAT and CDR2 FQNNGV. V lost 1 base and J lost 5, with 8 bases in between. The CDR3 coding sequence is TGTGCCAGCAGCTTAGCGGGCGGGACTGAAGCTTTCTTT. Amino acids: CASSLAGGTEAFF.

The J gene is TRBJ2-7, the V gene TRBV12-2. TRBV12-2 is designated a pseudogene. CDR3 length equals 14 residues. The CDR3 DNA is TGTGCAAGTCTTCCTAGAGGGGTGAGTAGAGAGCAGTACGTC. Translation gives CASLPRGVSREQYV.